This TCR beta chain was profiled in a study of T cell responses to AZD1222 COVID-19 vaccine. With V trimmed by 2 bases and J by 1 base, 3 bases remained unmatched. This CDR3 contains 15 residues. Germline V CDR1 and CDR2: LGHDT, YNNKEL (reference sequence). Study results and caveats: Clonal diversity was possibly underestimated; the donors were predominantly white British and more often female. Variant regions that are unmutated are reportedly the target of nearly half of spike-specific TCRs. Spike-specific TCR breadth and depth grew following two AZD1222 doses. Seropositive AZD1222 recipients at baseline numbered only six or seven.

The table came from immunoSEQ multiplex PCR; TCRdb's copy has only in-frame clones and leaves some out. The sample records roughly 160,000 clones, roughly 94% being singletons. On this clone: Its antigen is not known.

The V call is TRBV3-1 (or the pseudogene TRBV3-2), the J call TRBJ2-5; 8 nucleotides match TRBD2. This material consisted of peripheral blood, taken on day 0 of AZD1222 vaccination. This clonotype originated in an adult in good health. The CDR3 DNA reads TGTGCCAGCAGCCAAAGGGGACTAGTCCAAGAGACCCAGTACTTC. It is translated as CASSQRGLVQETQYF.